The sequence of this TCR beta chain was determined in a study of beta chain features in type 1 diabetes. Study information: Across all samples, about 110,000,000 sorted cells were examined.

CDR3 length: 15 residues. Germline trimming cut 2 bases from V and 9 bases from J; bases unmatched to any gene: 8. Germline V gene data show CDR1 as KGHSH and CDR2 as LQKENI. Remarks on this clone: What it binds is unknown.

The whole isolated RNA underwent reverse transcription, so sequencing captured expressed TCRB transcripts. Clones were sequenced by immunoSEQ multiplex PCR, and TCRdb holds only the in-frame ones, with some missing. The sample carries nearly 700,000 clones, under 15% recorded once. General study results and limits: All four CD4+ subsets of Type 1 diabetes patients contained TCRB CDR3s that were moderately but significantly shorter.

This TCR was recovered from a man between 18 and 29 years old with type 1 diabetes. Sequencing was done on a sample of naive CD4+ T cells from blood. The V call is TRBV18, the J call TRBJ1-3, with 9 bases aligning to TRBD1. The DNA of the CDR3 is TGTGCCAGCTCACCAGCGTCTGGGACAGGGCTCACCATATATTTT. Translation gives CASSPASGTGLTIYF.